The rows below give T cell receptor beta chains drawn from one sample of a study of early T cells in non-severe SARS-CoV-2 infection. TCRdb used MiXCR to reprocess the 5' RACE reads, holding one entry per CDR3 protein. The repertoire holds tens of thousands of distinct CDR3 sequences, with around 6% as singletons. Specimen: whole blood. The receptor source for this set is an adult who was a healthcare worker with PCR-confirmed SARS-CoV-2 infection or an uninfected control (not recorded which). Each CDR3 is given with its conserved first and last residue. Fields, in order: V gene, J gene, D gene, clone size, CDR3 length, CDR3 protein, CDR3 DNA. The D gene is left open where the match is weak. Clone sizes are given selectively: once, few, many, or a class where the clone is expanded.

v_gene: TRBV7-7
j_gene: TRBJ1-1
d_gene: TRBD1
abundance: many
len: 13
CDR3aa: CASSLGQGTEAFF
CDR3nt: TGTGCTAGCAGCCTAGGACAGGGGACTGAAGCTTTCTTT

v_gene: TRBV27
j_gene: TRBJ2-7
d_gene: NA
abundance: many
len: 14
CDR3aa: CASMRHGPGYEQYF
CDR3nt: TGTGCCAGCATGCGACATGGGCCGGGCTACGAGCAGTACTTC

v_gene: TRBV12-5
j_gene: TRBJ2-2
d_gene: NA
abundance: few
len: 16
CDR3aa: CASGLVPGENTGELFF
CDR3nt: TGTGCTAGTGGTTTGGTACCAGGCGAGAACACCGGGGAGCTGTTTTTT

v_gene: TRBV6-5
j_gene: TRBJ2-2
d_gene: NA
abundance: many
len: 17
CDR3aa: CASSYENTGSNTGELFF
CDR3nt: TGTGCCAGCAGTTACGAGAACACAGGGTCGAACACCGGGGAGCTGTTTTTT

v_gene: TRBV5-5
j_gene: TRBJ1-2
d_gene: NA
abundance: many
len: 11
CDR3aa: CASSTSYGYTF
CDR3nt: TGTGCCAGTTCAACAAGCTATGGCTACACCTTC

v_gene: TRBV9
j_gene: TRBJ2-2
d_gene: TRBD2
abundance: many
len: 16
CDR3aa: CASSVGGGPRTGELFF
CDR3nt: TGTGCCAGCAGCGTAGGCGGGGGGCCGAGGACCGGGGAGCTGTTTTTT

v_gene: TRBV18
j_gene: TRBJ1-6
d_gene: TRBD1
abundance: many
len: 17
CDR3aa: CASSPLSPGQGNSPLHF
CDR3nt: TGTGCCAGCTCACCACTATCTCCGGGACAGGGTAATTCACCCCTCCACTTT

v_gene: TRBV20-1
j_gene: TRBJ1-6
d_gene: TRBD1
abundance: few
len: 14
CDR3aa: CSAVTGVGNSPLHF
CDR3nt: TGCAGTGCAGTAACAGGGGTGGGTAATTCACCCCTCCACTTT

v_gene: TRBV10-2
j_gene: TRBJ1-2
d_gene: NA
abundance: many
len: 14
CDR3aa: CASSERRDIGSYTF
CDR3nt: TGCGCCAGCAGTGAGCGGAGGGACATAGGATCCTACACCTTC

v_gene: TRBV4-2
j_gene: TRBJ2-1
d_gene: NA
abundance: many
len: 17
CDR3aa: CASSQSSRSNSYNEQFF
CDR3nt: TGTGCCAGCAGCCAGAGTTCCCGGAGTAACTCCTACAATGAGCAGTTCTTC

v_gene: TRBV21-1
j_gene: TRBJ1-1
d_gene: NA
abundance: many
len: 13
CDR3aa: CASSKKEGPSAFF
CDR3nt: TGTGCCAGCAGCAAAAAAGAGGGGCCTTCAGCTTTCTTT

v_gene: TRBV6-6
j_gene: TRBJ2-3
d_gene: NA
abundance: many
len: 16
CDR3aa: CASILIGGGGTDTQYF
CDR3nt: TGTGCCAGCATTCTAATCGGAGGGGGGGGCACAGATACGCAGTATTTT

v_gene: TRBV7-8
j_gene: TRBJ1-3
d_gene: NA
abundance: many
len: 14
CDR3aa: CASSPRGLGNTIYF
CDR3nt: TGTGCCAGCAGCCCGAGAGGCCTTGGAAACACCATATATTTT

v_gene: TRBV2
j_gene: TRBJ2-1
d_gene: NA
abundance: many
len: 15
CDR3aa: CASSAMDYNTNEQFF
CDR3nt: TGTGCCAGCAGTGCCATGGACTACAACACCAATGAGCAGTTCTTC

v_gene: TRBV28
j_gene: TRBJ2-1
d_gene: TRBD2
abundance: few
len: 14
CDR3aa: CAGSGGRDYNEQFF
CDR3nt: TGTGCCGGAAGCGGCGGGAGGGATTACAATGAGCAGTTCTTC

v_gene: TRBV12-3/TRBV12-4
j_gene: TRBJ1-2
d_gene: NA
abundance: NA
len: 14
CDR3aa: CASSRGATNYGYTF
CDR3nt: TGTGCCAGCAGCCGGGGGGCCACTAACTATGGCTACACCTTC

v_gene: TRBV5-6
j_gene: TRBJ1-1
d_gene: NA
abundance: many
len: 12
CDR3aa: CASSRSSAEAFF
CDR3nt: TGTGCCAGCAGCCGCTCATCTGCTGAAGCTTTCTTT

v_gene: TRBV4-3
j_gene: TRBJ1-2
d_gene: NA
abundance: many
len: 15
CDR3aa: CASSLGMGAGNGYTF
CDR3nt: TGCGCCAGCAGCCTTGGTATGGGGGCGGGTAATGGCTACACCTTC

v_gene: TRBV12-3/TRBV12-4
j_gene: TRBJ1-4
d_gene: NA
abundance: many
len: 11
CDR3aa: CASSFREKLFF
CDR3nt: TGTGCCAGCAGTTTCAGAGAAAAACTGTTTTTT

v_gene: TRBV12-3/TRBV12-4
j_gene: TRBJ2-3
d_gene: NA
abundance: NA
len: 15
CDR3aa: CASSSAGGYTDTQYF
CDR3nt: TGTGCCAGCAGTTCGGCTGGGGGGTACACAGATACGCAGTATTTT

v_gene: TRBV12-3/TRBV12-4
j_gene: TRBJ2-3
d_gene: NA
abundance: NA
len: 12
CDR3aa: CASSPEGGTQYF
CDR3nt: TGTGCCAGCAGTCCCGAGGGGGGTACGCAGTATTTT

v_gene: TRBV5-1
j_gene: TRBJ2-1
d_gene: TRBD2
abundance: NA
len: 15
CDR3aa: CASRPLAGVGNEQFF
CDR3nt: TGCGCCAGCAGACCACTAGCGGGAGTAGGGAATGAGCAGTTCTTC

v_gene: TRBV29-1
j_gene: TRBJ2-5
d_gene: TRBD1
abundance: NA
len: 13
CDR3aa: CSVGTGISETQYF
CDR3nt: TGCAGCGTTGGGACAGGGATTTCGGAGACCCAGTACTTC

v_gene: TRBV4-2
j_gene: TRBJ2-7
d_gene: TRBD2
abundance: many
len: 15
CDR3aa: CASSPGWSGEYEQYF
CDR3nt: TGTGCCAGCAGCCCCGGGTGGAGCGGGGAATACGAGCAGTACTTC

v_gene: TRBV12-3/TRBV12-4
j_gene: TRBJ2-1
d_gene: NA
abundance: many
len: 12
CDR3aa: CASSGPNNEQFF
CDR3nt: TGTGCCAGCAGTGGACCAAACAATGAGCAGTTCTTC

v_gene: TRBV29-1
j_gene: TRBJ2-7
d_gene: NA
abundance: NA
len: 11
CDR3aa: CSAYRDYEQYF
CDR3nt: TGCAGCGCCTACCGGGACTACGAGCAGTACTTC

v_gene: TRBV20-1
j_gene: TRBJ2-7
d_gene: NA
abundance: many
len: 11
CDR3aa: CKAGGVYEQYF
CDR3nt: TGCAAGGCCGGAGGGGTTTACGAGCAGTACTTC

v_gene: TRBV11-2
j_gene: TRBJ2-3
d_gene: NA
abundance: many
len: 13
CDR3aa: CASSLSDTDTQYF
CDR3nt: TGTGCCAGCAGCTTGTCGGACACAGATACGCAGTATTTT

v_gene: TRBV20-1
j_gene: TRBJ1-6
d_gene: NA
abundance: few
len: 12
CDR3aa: CSAREGQSPLHF
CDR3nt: TGCAGTGCTAGAGAAGGGCAATCACCCCTCCACTTT

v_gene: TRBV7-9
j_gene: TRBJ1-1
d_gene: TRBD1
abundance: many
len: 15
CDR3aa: CASSTWTGANTEAFF
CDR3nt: TGTGCCAGCAGCACTTGGACAGGGGCGAACACTGAAGCTTTCTTT

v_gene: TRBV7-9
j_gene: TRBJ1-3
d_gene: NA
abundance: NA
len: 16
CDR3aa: CASSPPGGSSGNTIYF
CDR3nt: TGTGCCAGCAGCCCGCCGGGGGGCAGCTCTGGAAACACCATATATTTT

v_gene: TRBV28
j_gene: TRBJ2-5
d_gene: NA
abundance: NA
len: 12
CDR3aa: CAGSLDSETQYF
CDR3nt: TGTGCCGGCAGCCTAGATTCGGAGACCCAGTACTTC

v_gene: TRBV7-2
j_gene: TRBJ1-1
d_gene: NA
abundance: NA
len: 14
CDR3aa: CANSHVQAYTEAFF
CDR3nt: TGTGCCAACAGCCATGTCCAGGCCTACACTGAAGCTTTCTTT

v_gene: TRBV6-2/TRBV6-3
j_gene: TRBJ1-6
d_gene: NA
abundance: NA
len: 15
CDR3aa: CASSYGRGGNSPLHF
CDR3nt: TGTGCCAGCAGTTACGGGAGAGGTGGAAATTCACCCCTCCACTTT

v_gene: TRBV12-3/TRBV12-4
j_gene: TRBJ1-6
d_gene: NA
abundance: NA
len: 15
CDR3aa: CASATELRSPSPLHF
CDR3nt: TGTGCCAGCGCTACCGAACTTCGATCCCCGTCACCCCTCCACTTT

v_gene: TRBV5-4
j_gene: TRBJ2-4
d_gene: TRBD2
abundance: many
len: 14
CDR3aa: CASSFGGRANIQYF
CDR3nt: TGTGCCAGCAGCTTTGGCGGGAGGGCAAACATTCAGTACTTC